This T cell receptor beta chain emerged from a study (dated by TCRdb to between 2014 and 2017). With respect to the entire study: The study set out to test whether tumor-infiltrating Tregs in breast cancer get recruited from blood Tregs or are instead converted in situ from other CD4+ T cell subsets. What the work shows at the level of the full study, not this receptor alone: Tumor-infiltrating Treg TCR alpha and beta sequences overlapped most with tumor naive CD4+ T cells, then with blood naive CD4+ T cells. The validation in the larger cohort was limited to a single TCR beta V-J rearrangement instead of whole repertoires. Tumor memory CD4+ T cell TCR gene usage clustered with blood and lymph node memory CD4+ cells and lymph node naive CD4+ cells.

On this clonotype itself: No cognate antigen has been identified for it. No qualities accompany the bases; no much larger clone lies one base away.

CD4+CD45RO+CD25- cells were isolated as memory CD4+ T cells. Tregs, naive and memory CD4+ T cells from tumor, blood and ipsilateral draining lymph nodes of roughly 5 breast cancer patients underwent full-length TCR alpha and beta sequencing. Tumor tissue and lymph nodes from ipsilateral axillary dissection were perfused with PBS, minced and digested with collagenase I and hyaluronidase. Ficoll density gradient centrifugation was used to isolate mononuclear cells from either lymph nodes or around 50 ml of peripheral blood. Sorted cell populations were confirmed by FACS to exceed 90% purity. Full-length TCR variable regions were amplified by 5' RACE PCR using constant-region reverse primers, and then by semi-nested PCR using Nested Universal Primer A. The ReliaPrep RNA Cell Miniprep System was used to extract total RNA, which was then reverse transcribed into 5'RACE-ready cDNA with the SMARTer RACE 5'/3' Kit. Multiplex adaptors were used to barcode the full-length TCR alpha and beta libraries, which were then sequenced on an Illumina MiSeq. On the authors' methods: For each of nine subset-tissue groups, sequencing data from the five patients were pooled, and the groups were then compared using unsupervised clustering of TCR gene usage. The Morisita-Horn index, with shared sequences weighted by their contribution to each repertoire, was used to calculate repertoire similarity. The raw public reads went through TCRdb reprocessing: fastp at Q25, MiXCR clone calling, in-frame beta chains kept. Every CDR3 protein is listed once, alongside the most common genes and DNA of its rows. TCRdb, rather than the study authors, made the V and J calls. Within this sample are under 6,500 distinct CDR3 sequences, with around 66% of them counted one time only. In total, the top ten clones hold around 3.8% of the sample.

V loses 7 bases of germline sequence and J loses 4 bases, and the interval between the two ends is 10 bases. CDR1 and CDR2, looked up from the germline V gene, are SQVTM and ANQGSEA. The cysteine opens and the phenylalanine closes a CDR3 of 11 amino acids. Of the read, only the CDR3 DNA is kept; its 33 bases are in frame from base 1. Sequencing was performed on memory CD4+ T cells sorted from a lymph node. Interpreted using the paper, the cell subset or site label stands for: memory CD4+ T cells, CD4+CD45RO+CD25-. The rearrangement combines TRBV29-1 with TRBJ1-2, with TRBD1 tentatively as D gene (6 bases match). This TCR came from a female donor with breast cancer. This receptor carries the CDR3 CSGQTGYGYTF. The nucleotide sequence is given as TGCAGCGGGCAGACAGGCTATGGCTACACCTTC. Reference TRBV29-1 and TRBJ1-2 proteins supply the regions before and after the CDR3; the full variable domain is: SAVISQKPSRDICQRGTSLTIQCQVDSQVTMMFWYRQQPGQSLTLIATANQGSEATYESGFVIDKFPISRPNLTFSTLTVSNMSPEDSSIYLCSGQTGYGYTFGSGTRLTVV.